Given below is one TCR beta chain in context. This clonotype has ten or more counts. The antigen it binds to is not known. Per-base quality was not reported, and no clone a single base away is much larger than it. This specimen comes from a study of post-analysis software for immune sequencing data (dated by TCRdb to the mid-2010s). About the study as a whole: Relapsing-remitting, secondary progressive and progressive-relapsing multiple sclerosis were recorded as disease courses, and subtype annotation was lacking for some patients. The patient repertoires were set against eleven to twelve previously published healthy control repertoires from donors whose ages ranged from roughly 6 to 26 years. A subset of samples was prepared in parallel using single-end sample barcoding, then pooled and co-amplified after Illumina adapter ligation.

Libraries were constructed by PCR. TCRdb shows the sequencer as Illumina HiSeq 2500. To reduce PCR and sequencing biases, unique molecular identifiers were incorporated into the TCR beta cDNA libraries. Per 1 to 10 million input T cells, approximately 500,000 cDNA molecules were obtained, such that each molecule approximated one T cell. The patient libraries were prepared and sequenced using the same protocol as the earlier healthy control dataset. Samples belonging to the same batch were prepared together, multiplexed and sequenced on a shared HiSeq lane. The published analysis was carried out like this. MIGEC was used to process the raw barcoded reads, and molecular identifier groups with only a single read were discarded before consensus assembly and CDR3 extraction. Clonotype tables were post-analysed with VDJtools, normalizing diversity by down-sampling all datasets to the smallest sample size. In repertoire overlap clustering, CDR3 amino acid sequences, but not nucleotide sequences, were matched to correct batch-related cross-sample contamination. TCRdb itself trimmed the public reads at Q25 with fastp, ran MiXCR and retained productive beta chains. Rows merge per CDR3 protein into single entries with the most common DNA and genes. For this entry, the V and J calls and clone size follow TCRdb and not the study's own pipeline. For this sample the table gives about 260,000 distinct CDR3 sequences, of which 35% to 45% were detected only once. Together, the top ten hold under 5.5% of the sample.

Results the study describes overall, beyond this receptor: Direct clustering with F measure showed strong co-clustering of samples prepared in the same batch, prompting a batch-effect correction. Compared with controls, multiple sclerosis patients had significantly lower normalized Chao1 diversity, a finding suggesting substantial peripheral T-cell clonal expansion. The multiple sclerosis patient group was slightly younger than the control group. Four to six TRBV segments, including TRBV5-6, TRBV5-1 and TRBV20-1, were significantly more frequent in patients than controls.

To demonstrate the VDJtools post-analysis software, TCR beta repertoires were profiled from the peripheral blood of about 13 young patients with multiple sclerosis. The multiple sclerosis patients were children and adolescents between 6 and 15 years of age. In the germline V gene, CDR1 corresponds to SQVTM and CDR2 to ANQGSEA. Ends trimmed: V by 7 bases, J by 7 bases; bases unmatched to a gene: 12. From cysteine to phenylalanine, the CDR3 is 13 amino acids long. This entry keeps only the CDR3 DNA: 39 bases, framed from base 1. Material for sequencing was blood. Here the chain combines TRBV29-1 and TRBJ1-2; 7 bases in between match TRBD1. This TCR was sampled from a girl between 10 and 17 years old with multiple sclerosis. The DNA sequence is as follows: TGCAGCGCCCCGCCCGAGACAGGGTTTGGCTACACCTTC. It codes for CSAPPETGFGYTF.